This T cell receptor beta chain was identified in a study of blood T cell repertoires in COVID-19. The overall study: Material from acute and convalescent COVID-19 was sourced from the United States, Italy and Spain. Nucleic acid was either cDNA or gDNA, and it came from T cells, B-cell-depleted T cells, or PBMCs.

As handled by the study authors: Using reference gene primer amplification, nucleated cell counts were estimated. Profiling relied on immunoSEQ multiplex PCR, and the TCRdb table lists in-frame clones only, not all of them. The V and J calls and clone size were taken over from that table, and D and trimming were inferred from the DNA. The sample lists some 190,000 clones, around four fifths occurring once. CDR1 and CDR2 from the germline V gene are LNHDA and SQIVND (reference sequence). J was trimmed by 8 bases and V by 6 bases; bases with no gene match: 11. CDR3 length: 14 amino acids. What was sequenced was peripheral blood. The V and J genes are TRBV19 and TRBJ2-5; 8 bases are a match to TRBD1. This TCR derives from a human donor in a cohort sampled during active COVID-19. The CDR3 loop is CASRPTGGPDTQYF. The CDR3 bases are TGTGCCAGTAGACCCACAGGGGGGCCAGATACCCAGTACTTC.